This T cell receptor beta chain was sequenced in a study of blood T cell repertoires in COVID-19. Whole-study context: Collection of acute and convalescent COVID-19 samples took place in the United States, Italy and Spain. From T cells, B-cell-depleted T cells, or PBMCs came the material, which was cDNA or gDNA.

Germline V gives CDR1 LGHNT, CDR2 FRNRAP. The ends were cut back, 5 bases at V and 3 bases at J, with 21 bases in the middle. The length of the CDR3 is 17 residues. Original methodology: Estimation of nucleated cell counts relied on the amplification of reference gene primers. Assay: immunoSEQ multiplex PCR; the TCRdb copy retains only in-frame clones and omits some. V and J calls and clone size follow that table, whereas D and trimming were derived from the DNA. The sample lists about 190,000 clones, nearly 90% occurring once. Sequencing input: peripheral blood. The chain uses TRBV12-5 and TRBJ2-3; TRBD1 might be the D (6 bases). The clonotype originates from a man between 45 and 60 years old with acute or convalescent COVID-19. In nucleotides, the CDR3 is TGTGCTAGTGGTCCCCCCGGACAGTTGGCCTGGACAGATACGCAGTATTTT. It specifies CASGPPGQLAWTDTQYF.